A selection of T cell receptor beta chains follows, all from one sample in a study of spatial heterogeneity in lung cancer. From the 5' RACE reads, TCRdb called clonotypes with MiXCR, one entry per CDR3 protein. Found here are around 110,000 distinct CDR3 sequences, less than 15% of them singletons; the top ten hold 16%. Sequenced here: PBMCs, sampled at follow-up. The source of these receptors is a male donor with early-stage non-small cell lung cancer. Each CDR3 is given with its conserved first and last residue. A D gene is named only where the DNA matches it firmly. Not every row has a clone size; where given, it reads once, few, many or a size class.

J,size,D,V,DNA,CDR3
TRBJ2-3,many,-,TRBV28,TGTGCCAGCATGCTTGGCTCCAGACTCACAGATACGCAGTATTTT,CASMLGSRLTDTQYF
TRBJ2-5,few,-,TRBV29-1,TGCAGCGTTGGAAGGGCTGTAGCAGGGGAGACCCAGTACTTC,CSVGRAVAGETQYF
TRBJ1-2,-,TRBD1,TRBV4-1,TGCGCCAGCAGCCAGCCGACAGGGAGGGGCTACACCTTC,CASSQPTGRGYTF
TRBJ2-5,few,TRBD2,TRBV5-1,TGCGCCAGCAGCTTGGGGCTAGCGGGGACCCAAGAGACCCAGTACTTC,CASSLGLAGTQETQYF
TRBJ2-6,-,-,TRBV11-2,TGTGCCAGCAGCTTAGGACGAATCTCTGGGGCCAACGTCCTGACTTTC,CASSLGRISGANVLTF
TRBJ1-4,many,-,TRBV29-1,TGCAGCGTTGAGGCCCAGGGTACTAATGAAAAACTGTTTTTT,CSVEAQGTNEKLFF
TRBJ2-6,-,-,TRBV6-2/TRBV6-3,TGTGCCAGCAGCCGAGACCTCCACTCTGGGGCCAACGTCCTGACTTTC,CASSRDLHSGANVLTF
TRBJ1-1,-,-,TRBV7-2,TGTGCCAGCAGCTTCGAGAGGAACACTGAAGCTTTCTTT,CASSFERNTEAFF
TRBJ1-2,many,-,TRBV29-1,TGCAGCGTTCCAAGGACAGCGGTATTGGGCTACACCTTC,CSVPRTAVLGYTF
TRBJ2-5,many,-,TRBV7-9,TGTGCCAGCAGCTTGGGCGGCCAGTCGGAGACCCAGTACTTC,CASSLGGQSETQYF
TRBJ2-7,many,-,TRBV10-3,TGTGCCATCAGGGGAGGCTCCTACGAGCAGTACTTC,CAIRGGSYEQYF
TRBJ2-5,-,TRBD2,TRBV7-9,TGTGCCAGCAGTCCTTGGACTAGCGGGGGGCCCAAAGAGACCCAGTACTTC,CASSPWTSGGPKETQYF
TRBJ2-1,once,-,TRBV5-5,TGTGCCAGCAGTACCGCCCACGAGCAGTGCTTC,CASSTAHEQCF
TRBJ2-1,-,TRBD2,TRBV7-9,TGTGCCAGCAGTCCCGGGGGGGCTTGGGAGCAGTTCTTC,CASSPGGAWEQFF
TRBJ1-1,-,-,TRBV6-5,TGTGCCAGCAGTTACGGGGGGCAAGGCACTGAAGCTTTCTTT,CASSYGGQGTEAFF
TRBJ2-3,few,TRBD2,TRBV18,TGTGCCAGCTCACCAGTCGAGACTAGCGGGGGGGCGGAAGATACGCAGTATTTT,CASSPVETSGGAEDTQYF
TRBJ2-4,many,TRBD1,TRBV6-2/TRBV6-3,TGTGCCAGCAGGGAGACAGGGGGCTCGGCCAAAAACATTCAGTACTTC,CASRETGGSAKNIQYF
TRBJ2-1,few,-,TRBV18,TGTGCCAGCTCACCCCCGACACGGGCCAATGAGCAGTTCTTC,CASSPPTRANEQFF
TRBJ2-6,many,-,TRBV12-3/TRBV12-4,TGTGCCAGCAGCCCAAGGGCCAACGTCCTGACTTTC,CASSPRANVLTF
TRBJ1-2,many,-,TRBV20-1,TGCAGTGCCGAAGACAGGAGGAACTATGGCTACACCTTC,CSAEDRRNYGYTF
TRBJ1-2,many,-,TRBV29-1,TGCAGCGTTGAACGTCCAACAGTTAACTATGGCTACACCTTC,CSVERPTVNYGYTF
TRBJ1-5,-,TRBD1,TRBV4-2,TGTGCCAGCGGGCGGGACAGCGAGGGACAGCCCCAGCATTTT,CASGRDSEGQPQHF
TRBJ1-1,many,-,TRBV27,TGTGCCAGCAGTTCCTCCGGCGGCAGGGGTAGAACTGAAGCTTTCTTT,CASSSSGGRGRTEAFF
TRBJ2-5,few,TRBD1,TRBV28,TGTGCCAGCAGTCCCCTCTCAGGGGGAATCCAAGAGACCCAGTACTTC,CASSPLSGGIQETQYF
TRBJ2-3,few,-,TRBV9,TGTGCCAGCAGCGTGTCAGATGAAGATACGCAGTATTTT,CASSVSDEDTQYF
TRBJ2-7,-,TRBD1,TRBV18,TGTGCCAGCTCACCAATTTACAGGGGCTCCTACGAGCAGTACTTC,CASSPIYRGSYEQYF
TRBJ1-6,many,-,TRBV12-3/TRBV12-4,TGTGCCAGCAGGTCGGGGGTTACCGATTCACCCCTCCACTTT,CASRSGVTDSPLHF
TRBJ1-1,many,TRBD1,TRBV18,TGTGCCAGCTCACCAACCGGGACAGGGTTGACTGAAGCTTTCTTT,CASSPTGTGLTEAFF
TRBJ1-5,-,-,TRBV12-3/TRBV12-4,TGTGCCAGCAGTTTAGCGGCCAGGAGCAATCAGCCCCAGCATTTT,CASSLAARSNQPQHF
TRBJ2-2,many,-,TRBV20-1,TGCAGTGCTAGTTCTGTGGGCGGGGAGCTGTTTTTT,CSASSVGGELFF
TRBJ1-2,many,-,TRBV10-3,TGTGCCATCAGTCCCGGACAGCTTCCCACCTTC,CAISPGQLPTF
TRBJ2-7,many,-,TRBV7-2,TGTGCCAGCAGAGGGGGATCCCCAACTGGAGAGCAGTACTTC,CASRGGSPTGEQYF
TRBJ2-1,few,TRBD2,TRBV10-2,TGCGCCAGCAGTGAGCTAGCGGCTTACAATGAGCAGTTCTTC,CASSELAAYNEQFF
TRBJ1-4,-,TRBD1,TRBV3-1,TGTGCCAGCAGCCAAAGACAGGGGCACTCAACTAATGAAAAACTGTTTTTT,CASSQRQGHSTNEKLFF
TRBJ2-1,many,-,TRBV11-2,TGTGCCAGCAACCGGGGAAATCATGAGCAGTTCTTC,CASNRGNHEQFF
TRBJ1-2,few,-,TRBV29-1,TGCAGCGTTGAAGATGGAAGGGCAGGACCAGGCTACACCTTC,CSVEDGRAGPGYTF
TRBJ2-3,-,TRBD2,TRBV28,TGTGCCAGCAGCACTACTAGCGCAACTAGCACAGATACGCAGTATTTT,CASSTTSATSTDTQYF
TRBJ2-7,-,-,TRBV28,TGTGCCAGCAGTTTAAGCAGGGCCCCCTACGAGCAGTACTTC,CASSLSRAPYEQYF
TRBJ2-5,-,-,TRBV12-3/TRBV12-4,TGTGCCAGCAGTTTCCGGCCACCAGAGACCCAGTACTTC,CASSFRPPETQYF
TRBJ1-1,many,-,TRBV10-3,TGTGCCATCAGTACCCTAGGGGACACTGAAGCTTTCTTT,CAISTLGDTEAFF
TRBJ1-2,few,-,TRBV29-1,TGCAGCGTTGGAGCAGGGAGAGGCTACACCTTC,CSVGAGRGYTF
TRBJ1-5,-,TRBD1,TRBV20-1,TGCAGTGCTCCGCCGGGACAGGGGTTCCAACCCCAGCATTTT,CSAPPGQGFQPQHF
TRBJ2-2,few,-,TRBV10-3,TGTGCCATCAGTGATCCGAGCAGACAGGGAGGCACCGGGGAGCTGTTTTTT,CAISDPSRQGGTGELFF
TRBJ2-1,few,TRBD2,TRBV3-1,TGTGCCAGCAGCCAGATGGCGGGGGGTTCCTACAATGAGCAGTTCTTC,CASSQMAGGSYNEQFF
TRBJ1-1,-,-,TRBV7-3,TGTGCCAGCGGCAACGAGTACACTGAAGCTTTCTTT,CASGNEYTEAFF
TRBJ1-2,many,-,TRBV4-1,TGCGCCAGCAGCCAAGATTTTCGGAGTCCCTATGGCTACACCTTC,CASSQDFRSPYGYTF
TRBJ2-3,few,-,TRBV5-6,TGTGCCAGCAGCTTGGCAGGGACTCGACTCACAGATACGCAGTATTTT,CASSLAGTRLTDTQYF
TRBJ1-1,-,-,TRBV9,TGTGCCAGCAGCGTAGATTTAACCGGTCCTTTCTTT,CASSVDLTGPFF
TRBJ1-2,few,-,TRBV4-3,TGCGCCAGCAGCCAATCCCCCGGGGGATATGGCTACACCTTC,CASSQSPGGYGYTF
TRBJ1-2,few,-,TRBV28,TGTGCCAGCGGGCCAACTAACTATGGCTACACCTTC,CASGPTNYGYTF
TRBJ2-7,many,-,TRBV9,TGTGCCAGCTCCCGGACCGATTACTCCTACGAGCAGTACTTC,CASSRTDYSYEQYF
TRBJ1-6,few,TRBD1,TRBV9,TGTGCCAGCAGCGCCCGGGGACAGGGGAATTCACCCCTCCACTTT,CASSARGQGNSPLHF
TRBJ2-7,-,TRBD1,TRBV20-1,TGCAGTCCCAGACAGGGAGTCTACTACGAGCAGTACTTC,CSPRQGVYYEQYF
TRBJ1-2,-,TRBD1,TRBV24-1,TGTGCCACCAGATCTGACAGGGGGCCTTATGGCTACACCTTC,CATRSDRGPYGYTF
TRBJ1-5,few,TRBD1,TRBV10-3,TGTGCCACCACAGGGGGCTGGGATCAGCCCCAGCATTTT,CATTGGWDQPQHF
TRBJ2-5,many,-,TRBV4-1,TGCGCCAGCAGCCCCTTCGGGCGGGGGCTACAAGAGACCCAGTACTTC,CASSPFGRGLQETQYF